The 31 T cell receptor beta chains given below trace back to one sample, sequenced in a study of STAT3 mutations in large granular lymphocyte leukemia. Repertoires were generated with immunoSEQ multiplex PCR, while TCRdb's copy carries only in-frame clones and drops some. Of about 42,000 clones in the sample, about three quarters are singletons; the top ten hold 0.43%. General study results and limits: At least one immunodominant TCR beta clonotype appeared in every T-cell large granular lymphocyte leukemia patient.

No antigen has been assigned to these receptors. What was sequenced was PBMCs. These receptors were taken from a human donor with T large granular lymphocyte leukemia. Some clones in this sample may be carry-over from other donors' samples.

The genes are TRBV5-6 and TRBJ1-5, with D possibly matching TRBD1 (5 bases). Trimming left V 3 bases short and J 1 base short, with 14 bases between. The CDR3 totals 16 residues. Germline CDR1 and CDR2: SGHDT and YYEEEE. The CDR3 sequence: CASSWGGRGSNQPQHF. The DNA of the CDR3 is TGTGCCAGCAGCTGGGGAGGGCGGGGGAGCAATCAGCCCCAGCATTTT.

This chain connects TRBV5-1 to TRBJ2-5, with 8 positions matching TRBD1. There are 15 residues in the CDR3. J was trimmed by 1 base and V by 4 bases; bases with no gene match: 6. Germline V lookup: CDR1 SGHRS, CDR2 YFSETQ. CDR3 sequence (DNA): TGCGCCAGCAGCGCCGGGGACAGGCCCCAAGAGACCCAGTACTTC. Its translation is CASSAGDRPQETQYF.

The chain uses TRBV6-5 and TRBJ1-6, with D uncertain. The CDR3 sequence is 14 residues long. Germline V gene lookup returns CDR1 MNHEY and CDR2 SVGAGI. The ends were cut back, 4 bases at V and 6 bases at J, with 10 bases in the middle. This chain's CDR3 is CASSSPGPNSPLHF. In nucleotides, the CDR3 is TGTGCCAGCAGTTCACCAGGCCCTAATTCACCCCTCCACTTT.

CDR3 bases: TGTGCCAGCAGTGCGGACAGGGTGGGAAACACCATATATTTT. It translates to CASSADRVGNTIYF. This chain uses TRBV2 with TRBJ1-3, with TRBD1 identical over 8 bases. V trimming: 4 bases; J trimming: 4 bases; junction bases outside the gene matches: 3. This CDR3 has 14 residues. CDR1 is SNHLY, CDR2 FYNNEI, per germline.

The chain recombines TRBV5-4 with TRBJ2-1; D could derive from TRBD1 or TRBD2 (6 bases each). The V end was cut by 4 bases, the J end by 7 bases, with 12 bases between. The CDR3 is made up of 13 amino acids. Looked up from germline, CDR1 is SGHNT and CDR2 is YYREEE (reference sequence). The CDR3 coding sequence is TGTGCCAGCAGCGTGGGGGGCGCGAATGAGCAGTTCTTC. It encodes CASSVGGANEQFF.

The V call is TRBV7-2, the J call TRBJ1-1; TRBD1 aligns across 7 bases. V shed 5 bases, J shed 4 bases, and the junction held 10 bases outside the gene matches. The CDR3 spans 15 residues. Germline lookup yields CDR1 SGHTA and CDR2 FQGNSA. The CDR3: CASSPGQGVVTEAFF. The CDR3 nucleotides read TGTGCCAGCAGCCCAGGGCAGGGGGTCGTCACTGAAGCTTTCTTT.

The J gene is TRBJ1-1, the V gene TRBV5-1; weak D call: TRBD1 (6 bases). Germline values: CDR1 SGHRS, CDR2 YFSETQ. This CDR3 region has 13 residues. Trimming removed 4 bases from V and 6 bases from J, with 13 bases in between. CDR3 sequence (DNA): TGCGCCAGCAGCCGTGGGACAACGGCTGAAGCTTTCTTT. Encoded protein: CASSRGTTAEAFF.

This chain connects TRBV19 to TRBJ1-2, with TRBD1 identical over 7 bases. After removal of 3 bases from V and 4 bases from J, the junction contained 11 bases not matched to a gene. The CDR3 totals 16 residues. Germline-derived CDR1 and CDR2 are LNHDA and SQIVND (reference sequence). In nucleotides, the CDR3 is TGTGCCAGTAGTATTCGGCAACCGGGACAGTTCTATGGCTACACCTTC. Translation gives CASSIRQPGQFYGYTF.

The V and J genes are TRBV27 and TRBJ1-2; 7 bases agree with TRBD1. V lost 5 bases and J lost 2; bases outside the gene matches: 5. The CDR3 has 14 amino acids. From germline, CDR1 is MNHEY and CDR2 SMNVEV (reference sequence). The CDR3 region is CASSQEGQNYGYTF. The CDR3 coding sequence is TGTGCCAGCAGTCAAGAGGGACAGAACTATGGCTACACCTTC.

This chain links TRBV28 with TRBJ2-1, with D possibly being TRBD1 or TRBD2 (6 bases each). Trimming removed 3 bases from V and 9 bases from J, with 15 bases in between. CDR1 is MDHEN, CDR2 SYDVKM, per germline. The CDR3 extends over 14 amino acids. The CDR3: CASSLERGAVEQFF. In DNA, the CDR3 is TGTGCCAGCAGTTTGGAAAGGGGGGCCGTTGAGCAGTTCTTC.

J is TRBJ1-6 and V is TRBV13; D perhaps matches TRBD1 (5 bases). V was clipped by 5 bases and J by 7 bases, with 15 bases between them. CDR1 PRHDT and CDR2 FYEKMQ come from the germline V gene (reference sequence). This CDR3 has 15 amino acids. The CDR3 is CASSKRGGGNSPLHF. The CDR3 DNA reads TGTGCCAGCAGCAAAAGAGGCGGGGGGAATTCACCCCTCCACTTT.

The rearrangement joins TRBV10-1 to TRBJ2-2; 8 nucleotides line up with TRBD2. This CDR3 spans 13 amino acids. Germline CDR1 WNHNN, CDR2 SYGVQD (reference sequence). The J segment lost 6 bases and the V segment lost 4 bases, leaving 1 base of the junction unmatched. The CDR3 sequence is CASSAGGAGELFF. For the CDR3, the DNA is TGCGCCAGCAGTGCCGGGGGGGCCGGGGAGCTGTTTTTT.

The J gene is TRBJ2-3, the V gene TRBV9; 8 nucleotides align to TRBD2. V lost 0 bases and J lost 6; bases outside the gene matches: 9. There are 16 residues in the CDR3. CDR1 is SGDLS, CDR2 YYNGEE, per germline. CDR3 residues: CASSVGSGGGRDTQYF. The CDR3 coding sequence is TGTGCCAGCAGCGTAGGTTCGGGGGGGGGCAGGGATACGCAGTATTTT.

This clone was detected once. The CDR3 spells CASSLARGETQYF. As DNA, the CDR3 is TGTGCCAGCAGCTTAGCTAGAGGGGAGACCCAGTACTTC. V gene TRBV7-9 combines with J gene TRBJ2-5; weak D call: TRBD2 (5 bases). V shed 0 bases and J shed 5 bases, with 7 bases lying between them. This CDR3 spans 13 amino acids. Germline V gives CDR1 SEHNR, CDR2 FQNEAQ (reference sequence). Together with reference TRBV7-9 and TRBJ2-5, the CDR3 gives the full variable domain: DTGVSQNPRHKITKRGQNVTFRCDPISEHNRLYWYRQTLGQGPEFLTYFQNEAQLEKSRLLSDRFSAERPKGSFSTLEIQRTEQGDSAMYLCASSLARGETQYFGPGTRLLVL.

The V gene is TRBV5-1, the J gene TRBJ2-1; 9 bases map to TRBD2. J lost 8 bases, V lost 4 bases, and 10 bases had no gene match. Germline-derived CDR1 and CDR2 are SGHRS and YFSETQ. The CDR3 extends over 15 amino acids. DNA of the CDR3: TGCGCCAGCAGCCCGGGGGGCGGGGGGGCCGATGAGCAGTTCTTC. It encodes CASSPGGGGADEQFF.

V usage is TRBV6-1 and J usage is TRBJ1-6; tentative D call: TRBD1 (5 bases). This CDR3 is 13 amino acids long. The V end was cut by 5 bases, the J end by 10 bases, with 12 bases between. Germline CDR1 and CDR2: MNHNS and SASEGT. As DNA, the CDR3 is TGTGCCAGCAGTACGACAGCGGCCTCACCCCTCCACTTT. Amino acids: CASSTTAASPLHF.

The chain uses TRBV14 and TRBJ2-7, with a tentative D call TRBD1 (6 bases). Trimming removed 6 bases from V and 0 bases from J, with 9 bases in between. Germline CDR1 is SGHDN and CDR2 is FVKESK. CDR3 length: 13 residues. This CDR3 reads CASRRQDSYEQYV. In nucleotides, the CDR3 is TGTGCCAGCAGGAGACAGGACTCCTACGAGCAGTACGTC.

V usage is TRBV7-8 and J usage is TRBJ1-2; D is perhaps TRBD1 (5 bases). Trimming stripped 1 base from V and 4 bases from J, with 13 bases between. This CDR3 is 15 amino acids long. CDR1 and CDR2 (germline): SGHVS, FQNEAQ. CDR3 residues: CASSLGGPQFYGYTF. The CDR3 DNA follows: TGTGCCAGCAGCTTAGGGGGACCCCAGTTCTATGGCTACACCTTC.

The chain has TRBV10-3 and TRBJ2-7, with D possibly matching TRBD1 (7 bases). The ends were cut back, 10 bases at V and 1 base at J, with 17 bases in the middle. CDR1 and CDR2 from the germline V gene are ENHRY and SYGVKD. The CDR3 sequence is 14 residues long. CDR3 in amino acids: CATRGTESSYEQYV. CDR3 coding DNA: TGTGCCACCCGGGGGACAGAAAGTTCCTACGAGCAGTACGTC.

V usage is TRBV28 and J usage is TRBJ1-2; 10 bases align to TRBD1. The CDR3 runs 15 residues. Germline V CDR1 and CDR2: MDHEN, SYDVKM. Losses at the gene ends were 6 bases for V and 8 bases for J; bases not matched to a gene: 12. The CDR3 protein is CASSGLKTGGYGYTF. CDR3 DNA: TGTGCCAGCAGCGGACTCAAGACAGGGGGCTACGGCTACACCTTC.

This clone was seen just once. The gene calls are TRBV6-6 and TRBJ1-4; no clear D. Between the trimmed V and J ends, which lost 8 bases and 8 bases, there was a span of 9 bases. The CDR3 covers 11 residues. CDR1 is MNHNY and CDR2 is SVGAGI in the germline V gene (reference sequence). Here the CDR3 reads CASAGNEKLFF. The DNA for the CDR3 is TGTGCCAGCGCAGGAAACGAAAAACTGTTTTTT.

The V call is TRBV28, the J call TRBJ2-7; D remains unclear. The CDR3 totals 13 residues. Trimming took off 3 bases at V and 3 bases at J, with 9 bases between the two ends. Per germline, CDR1 MDHEN and CDR2 SYDVKM. The CDR3 bases are TGTGCCAGCAGTTTCGACGAGTTCTACGAGCAGTACTTC. It codes for CASSFDEFYEQYF.

The chain uses TRBV5-1 and TRBJ1-1; 7 bases are shared with TRBD1. This CDR3 has 13 residues. V was pared by 10 bases and J by 2 bases, with 8 bases of the junction left unmatched. Germline assignment: CDR1 SGHRS and CDR2 YFSETQ. The CDR3, as DNA: TGCGCCTGTAGACAGGGAAGCAACACTGAAGCTTTCTTT. It yields the protein CACRQGSNTEAFF.

The chain uses TRBV18 and TRBJ1-5, with unresolved D. Trimming cost V 3 bases and J 5 bases, with 8 bases left between them. Germline V lookup: CDR1 KGHSH, CDR2 LQKENI. CDR3 size: 13 residues. This CDR3 is CASSPGEHQPQHF. Written as DNA, the CDR3 is TGTGCCAGCTCACCCGGCGAGCATCAGCCCCAGCATTTT.

The genes are TRBV4-2 and TRBJ2-7; unclear D gene. The ends were cut back, 5 bases at V and 2 bases at J, with 16 bases in the middle. This CDR3 is 15 amino acids long. Germline V lookup: CDR1 LGHNA, CDR2 YNFKEQ. Here the CDR3 reads CASSDPQKPPYEQYF. CDR3 nucleotides: TGTGCCAGCAGCGACCCCCAGAAGCCACCCTACGAGCAGTACTTC.

The chain uses TRBV2 and TRBJ1-1; 7 nucleotides match TRBD1. CDR1 and CDR2 from the germline V gene are SNHLY and FYNNEI. With 5 bases clipped from V and 1 base from J, the junction kept 1 base outside the gene matches. This CDR3 is 13 amino acids long. This CDR3 reads CASSRQGNTEAFF. CDR3 nucleotides: TGTGCCAGCAGTAGACAGGGGAACACTGAAGCTTTCTTT.

The CDR3 DNA sequence: TGTGCCAGTAGTACGGGGACAGGGTGGGATGAAAAACTGTTTTTT. As protein: CASSTGTGWDEKLFF. V usage is TRBV19 and J usage is TRBJ1-4, with 9 bases lining up with TRBD1. The CDR3 consists of 15 residues. The V segment lost 4 bases and the J segment 6 bases; nucleotides outside the gene matches: 6. The germline CDR1 and CDR2 sequences are LNHDA and SQIVND (reference sequence).

This clone was seen a few times. J is TRBJ1-2 and V is TRBV19; 7 positions agree with TRBD1. This CDR3 spans 13 amino acids. V dropped 7 bases and J dropped 7; count of bases not matched to a gene: 9. Germline CDR1 and CDR2: LNHDA and SQIVND (reference sequence). The DNA for the CDR3 is TGTGCCAGTAAGGCACAGGGGATGAGTGGCTACACCTTC. Encoded protein: CASKAQGMSGYTF.

This clone came up once. The chain uses TRBV10-3 and TRBJ2-5; perhaps TRBD1 as D (6 bases). The CDR3 is 17 amino acids. Trimming shortened V by 0 bases and J by 1 base, and 15 bases separated the two germline ends. In germline, CDR1 is ENHRY, CDR2 SYGVKD. The CDR3 reads CAISESVGEQGQETQYF. The CDR3 nucleotides are TGTGCCATCAGTGAGTCTGTAGGGGAACAGGGCCAAGAGACCCAGTACTTC.

The rearrangement uses TRBV19 and TRBJ2-2; D is possibly TRBD1 (6 bases). The CDR3 loop spans 14 amino acids. Germline-derived CDR1 and CDR2 are LNHDA and SQIVND (reference sequence). Deletions cut 3 bases from V and 1 base from J, with 6 bases between. As DNA, the CDR3 is TGTGCCAGTAGTATGACAGGGAACACCGGGGAGCTGTTTTTT. This gives the protein CASSMTGNTGELFF.

The chain employs TRBV4-1 and TRBJ1-6; D possibly corresponds to TRBD1 (5 bases). Germline CDR1 and CDR2: MGHRA and YSYEKL. This CDR3 has 16 amino acids. Trimming removed 2 bases from V and 9 bases from J, with 17 bases in between. This chain's CDR3 is CASSQPTREIGSPLHF. The CDR3 DNA follows: TGCGCCAGCAGCCAACCGACCAGGGAAATCGGTTCACCCCTCCACTTT.